This T cell receptor (beta chain) was sequenced in a study of CD4 T cells in relation to SARS-CoV-2 and coronaviruses. The repertoire was sequenced with immunoSEQ multiplex PCR; TCRdb's copy has only in-frame clones and lacks some. The data contain some 35,000 clones, around 89% of them singletons. Sequencing was done on a sample of memory CD4+ T cells from PBMCs. This sequence was found in an adult with COVID-19.

The CDR3, as DNA: TGTGCCAGCCGCCTACGGGGGGTTAGGGGAAGGGGGGAGCCCCAGCATTTT. This codes for CASRLRGVRGRGEPQHF. This chain joins TRBV19 and TRBJ1-5; weak D call: TRBD1 (6 bases). This CDR3 is 17 amino acids long. Trimming shortened V by 9 bases and J by 8 bases, and 29 bases separated the two germline ends. Germline values: CDR1 LNHDA, CDR2 SQIVND (reference sequence).